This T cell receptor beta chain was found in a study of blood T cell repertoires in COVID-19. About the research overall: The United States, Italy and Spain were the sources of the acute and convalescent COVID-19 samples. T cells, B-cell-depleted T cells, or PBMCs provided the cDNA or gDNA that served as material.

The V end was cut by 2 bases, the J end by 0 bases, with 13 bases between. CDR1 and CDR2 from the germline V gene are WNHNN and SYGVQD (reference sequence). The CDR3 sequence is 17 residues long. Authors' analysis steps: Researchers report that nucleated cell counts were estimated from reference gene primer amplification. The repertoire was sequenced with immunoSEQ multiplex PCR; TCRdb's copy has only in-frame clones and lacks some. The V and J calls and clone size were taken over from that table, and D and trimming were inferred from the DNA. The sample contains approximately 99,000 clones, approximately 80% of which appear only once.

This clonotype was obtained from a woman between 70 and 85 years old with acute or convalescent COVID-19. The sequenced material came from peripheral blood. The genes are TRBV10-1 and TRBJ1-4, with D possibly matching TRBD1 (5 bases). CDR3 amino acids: CASSETGRGATNEKLFF. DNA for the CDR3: TGCGCCAGCAGTGAGACCGGCCGGGGGGCAACTAATGAAAAACTGTTTTTT.